The rows below give T cell receptor beta chains drawn from one sample of a study of control samples from healthy donors and cancer patients. The data were produced by immunoSEQ multiplex PCR, yet TCRdb's version contains in-frame clones alone and is incomplete. The profile shows some 140,000 clones, approximately 90% of them singletons. The material sequenced was blood. Source of these receptors: a woman aged 30 to 39 in good health. Each CDR3 is given with its conserved first and last residue. A D gene is named only where the DNA matches it firmly. For some rows the clone size is stated as once, few or many, or as a class when expanded; others skip it.

d_gene: TRBD1
j_gene: TRBJ1-5
v_gene: TRBV14
abundance: .
CDR3aa: CASSSGQGSNQPQHF
CDR3nt: TGTGCCAGCAGCTCAGGACAGGGCAGCAATCAGCCCCAGCATTTT

d_gene: .
j_gene: TRBJ1-5
v_gene: TRBV5-1
abundance: .
CDR3aa: CASSLAGGFGEPQHF
CDR3nt: TGCGCCAGCAGCTTGGCCGGCGGGTTCGGGGAGCCCCAGCATTTT

d_gene: .
j_gene: TRBJ1-2
v_gene: TRBV19
abundance: .
CDR3aa: CASTTSAGDYGYTF
CDR3nt: TGTGCCAGTACCACATCCGCAGGGGACTATGGCTACACCTTC

d_gene: .
j_gene: TRBJ2-7
v_gene: TRBV24-1
abundance: .
CDR3aa: CATSDDRDKTFYEQYF
CDR3nt: TGTGCCACCAGTGATGACCGGGACAAAACGTTTTACGAGCAGTACTTC

d_gene: .
j_gene: TRBJ1-1
v_gene: TRBV12-3/TRBV12-4
abundance: .
CDR3aa: CASSLMENTEAFF
CDR3nt: TGTGCCAGCAGTTTAATGGAGAACACTGAAGCTTTCTTT

d_gene: .
j_gene: TRBJ1-3
v_gene: TRBV30
abundance: few
CDR3aa: CAWSSLSGNTIYF
CDR3nt: TGTGCCTGGAGTTCGCTCTCTGGAAACACCATATATTTT

d_gene: .
j_gene: TRBJ1-4
v_gene: TRBV29-1
abundance: .
CDR3aa: CSASLKGEKLFF
CDR3nt: TGCAGCGCATCACTGAAGGGTGAAAAACTGTTTTTT

d_gene: TRBD2
j_gene: TRBJ2-5
v_gene: TRBV27
abundance: .
CDR3aa: CASSLVSTSGQETQYF
CDR3nt: TGTGCCAGCAGTTTAGTCTCGACTAGCGGCCAAGAGACCCAGTACTTC

d_gene: .
j_gene: TRBJ2-7
v_gene: TRBV19
abundance: .
CDR3aa: CASSPNVGNYEQYF
CDR3nt: TGTGCCAGTAGTCCGAATGTGGGGAACTACGAGCAGTACTTC

d_gene: TRBD2
j_gene: TRBJ2-1
v_gene: TRBV5-6
abundance: once
CDR3aa: CASSLVLAGVVDEQFF
CDR3nt: TGTGCCAGCAGCTTGGTACTAGCGGGAGTGGTTGATGAGCAGTTCTTC

d_gene: .
j_gene: TRBJ1-2
v_gene: TRBV28
abundance: .
CDR3aa: CASRGGSLWGFGGYTF
CDR3nt: TGTGCCAGCAGAGGGGGGTCACTGTGGGGATTCGGTGGCTACACCTTC

d_gene: TRBD1
j_gene: TRBJ1-3
v_gene: TRBV28
abundance: .
CDR3aa: CASRVPQGSGNTIYF
CDR3nt: TGTGCCAGCAGGGTCCCACAGGGGTCTGGAAACACCATATATTTT

d_gene: TRBD2
j_gene: TRBJ2-1
v_gene: TRBV29-1
abundance: once
CDR3aa: CSVVGLAGRNEQFF
CDR3nt: TGCAGCGTTGTAGGACTAGCGGGACGTAATGAGCAGTTCTTC

d_gene: .
j_gene: TRBJ1-4
v_gene: TRBV4-2
abundance: .
CDR3aa: CASSQVPGATNEKLFF
CDR3nt: TGTGCCAGCAGCCAAGTTCCCGGCGCAACTAATGAAAAACTGTTTTTT

d_gene: TRBD2
j_gene: TRBJ2-1
v_gene: TRBV28
abundance: .
CDR3aa: CASSPGTSLQFF
CDR3nt: TGTGCCAGCAGTCCGGGGACTAGTTTGCAGTTCTTC

d_gene: .
j_gene: TRBJ2-3
v_gene: TRBV11-2
abundance: .
CDR3aa: CASGGKSSNVGTQYF
CDR3nt: TGTGCCAGCGGCGGGAAATCCTCCAATGTGGGTACGCAGTATTTT

d_gene: .
j_gene: TRBJ2-7
v_gene: TRBV30
abundance: .
CDR3aa: CAWSRDSAYEQYF
CDR3nt: TGTGCCTGGTCCCGGGACTCCGCCTACGAGCAGTACTTC

d_gene: .
j_gene: TRBJ2-7
v_gene: TRBV19
abundance: .
CDR3aa: CASSIYGKGYEQYF
CDR3nt: TGTGCCAGTAGTATTTACGGCAAGGGCTACGAGCAGTACTTC

d_gene: .
j_gene: TRBJ2-7
v_gene: TRBV19
abundance: once
CDR3aa: CASSARKKPYEQYF
CDR3nt: TGTGCCAGTAGTGCCAGGAAAAAACCCTACGAGCAGTACTTC

d_gene: TRBD2
j_gene: TRBJ2-5
v_gene: TRBV4-2
abundance: once
CDR3aa: CASSSNSGSAWETQYF
CDR3nt: TGTGCCAGCAGCTCAAATAGCGGGAGCGCGTGGGAGACCCAGTACTTC

d_gene: .
j_gene: TRBJ2-6
v_gene: TRBV27
abundance: .
CDR3aa: CASSLFSGANVLTF
CDR3nt: TGTGCCAGCAGTTTGTTCTCTGGGGCCAACGTCCTGACTTTC

d_gene: .
j_gene: TRBJ2-5
v_gene: TRBV27
abundance: .
CDR3aa: CASSLEPWGETQYF
CDR3nt: TGTGCCAGCAGTTTGGAGCCGTGGGGGGAGACCCAGTACTTC

d_gene: TRBD1
j_gene: TRBJ1-2
v_gene: TRBV28
abundance: .
CDR3aa: CASRGGDRENYGYTF
CDR3nt: TGTGCCAGCAGAGGAGGGGACAGAGAGAACTATGGCTACACCTTC

d_gene: .
j_gene: TRBJ2-1
v_gene: TRBV4-2
abundance: .
CDR3aa: CASSQEGGYNEQFF
CDR3nt: TGTGCCAGCAGCCAAGAGGGCGGATACAATGAGCAGTTCTTC

d_gene: .
j_gene: TRBJ2-2
v_gene: TRBV5-4
abundance: .
CDR3aa: CASSLVGASGELFF
CDR3nt: TGTGCCAGCAGCTTGGTAGGGGCTTCCGGGGAGCTGTTTTTT

d_gene: .
j_gene: TRBJ1-2
v_gene: TRBV3-1/TRBV3-2
abundance: .
CDR3aa: CASSQVASYGYTF
CDR3nt: TGTGCCAGCAGCCAAGTAGCCTCCTATGGCTACACCTTC

d_gene: TRBD2
j_gene: TRBJ2-2
v_gene: TRBV5-1
abundance: .
CDR3aa: CASSFPGLAGGTGELFF
CDR3nt: TGCGCCAGCAGCTTTCCTGGACTAGCGGGAGGAACCGGGGAGCTGTTTTTT

d_gene: .
j_gene: TRBJ2-5
v_gene: TRBV4-1
abundance: .
CDR3aa: CASSQERGQIADQETQYF
CDR3nt: TGCGCCAGCAGCCAAGAGAGGGGGCAGATAGCGGACCAAGAGACCCAGTACTTC

d_gene: TRBD1
j_gene: TRBJ1-2
v_gene: TRBV10-3
abundance: .
CDR3aa: CAISEGQGYYGYTF
CDR3nt: TGTGCCATCAGCGAGGGACAGGGTTACTATGGCTACACCTTC

d_gene: .
j_gene: TRBJ1-4
v_gene: TRBV18
abundance: few
CDR3aa: CASSLQSPMSNEKLFF
CDR3nt: TGTGCCAGCTCTCTCCAGTCCCCGATGTCTAATGAAAAACTGTTTTTT

d_gene: .
j_gene: TRBJ1-1
v_gene: TRBV4-1
abundance: .
CDR3aa: CASSPEQGPSEAFF
CDR3nt: TGCGCCAGCAGCCCAGAGCAGGGGCCCTCGGAAGCTTTCTTT

d_gene: .
j_gene: TRBJ1-1
v_gene: TRBV18
abundance: .
CDR3aa: CASSNTENTEAFF
CDR3nt: TGTGCCAGCTCTAACACAGAGAACACTGAAGCTTTCTTT

d_gene: .
j_gene: TRBJ1-1
v_gene: TRBV6-5
abundance: .
CDR3aa: CATQSPVTEAFF
CDR3nt: TGTGCCACCCAATCTCCAGTGACTGAAGCTTTCTTT

d_gene: TRBD2
j_gene: TRBJ2-1
v_gene: TRBV9
abundance: .
CDR3aa: CASSERLAAYNEQFF
CDR3nt: TGTGCCAGCAGCGAACGACTAGCGGCATACAATGAGCAGTTCTTC

d_gene: TRBD1
j_gene: TRBJ1-3
v_gene: TRBV6-5
abundance: .
CDR3aa: CASSYAGTGSGNTIYF
CDR3nt: TGTGCCAGCAGTTACGCCGGGACAGGGTCTGGAAACACCATATATTTT

d_gene: TRBD1
j_gene: TRBJ1-6
v_gene: TRBV19
abundance: once
CDR3aa: CASRGIRDRNSPLHF
CDR3nt: TGTGCCAGTAGGGGGATCCGGGACAGAAATTCACCCCTCCACTTT

d_gene: TRBD2
j_gene: TRBJ2-7
v_gene: TRBV5-1
abundance: .
CDR3aa: CASSLESSGSYEQYF
CDR3nt: TGCGCCAGCAGCTTGGAGTCTAGCGGGAGCTACGAGCAGTACTTC

d_gene: .
j_gene: TRBJ2-1
v_gene: TRBV29-1
abundance: few
CDR3aa: CSVEEWESSYNEQFF
CDR3nt: TGCAGCGTTGAAGAATGGGAAAGCTCCTACAATGAGCAGTTCTTC

d_gene: .
j_gene: TRBJ2-5
v_gene: TRBV9
abundance: .
CDR3aa: CASGPGQRVGETQYF
CDR3nt: TGTGCCAGCGGCCCGGGACAGCGGGTCGGAGAGACCCAGTACTTC

d_gene: TRBD1
j_gene: TRBJ1-5
v_gene: TRBV2
abundance: .
CDR3aa: CASSENLGQLGPQHF
CDR3nt: TGTGCCAGCAGTGAAAATTTGGGACAGCTGGGACCCCAGCATTTT

d_gene: .
j_gene: TRBJ1-5
v_gene: TRBV6-6
abundance: once
CDR3aa: CASAPSAGNQPQHF
CDR3nt: TGTGCCAGCGCCCCATCGGCGGGAAATCAGCCCCAGCATTTT

d_gene: .
j_gene: TRBJ2-3
v_gene: TRBV18
abundance: .
CDR3aa: CASSQDLTDTQYF
CDR3nt: TGTGCCAGCTCACAGGACCTCACAGATACGCAGTATTTT